This T cell receptor (beta chain) is from a study of shared clonotypes between healthy human individuals. Findings and limits, study-wide: Enrolling few donors narrowed the genetic and exposure-history diversity that was represented.

Division of CD4+ cells produced a CD45RA+ naive subset and a CD45RA-negative memory subset. This clone was recorded only once. Its antigen is unidentified. Profiled with immunoSEQ multiplex PCR; TCRdb holds only in-frame clones, not every one. The table has over 1.5 million clones, 95% to 99% seen once; the top ten hold around 0.47%. The CDR3 spans 11 residues. The germline V gene encodes CDR1 MDHEN and CDR2 SYDVKM. After removal of 8 bases from V and 16 bases from J, the junction contained 11 bases not matched to a gene. Sequencing used naive CD4+ T cells sorted from blood. Subset here: CD45RA+ positively selected. The rearrangement joins TRBV28 to TRBJ2-1; TRBD2 aligns across 7 bases. The TCR originated in a man between 25 and 39 years old in good health. As DNA, the CDR3 is TGTGCCAGCGGAGTGGGAGGGCGGGGCTTCTTC. It specifies CASGVGGRGFF.